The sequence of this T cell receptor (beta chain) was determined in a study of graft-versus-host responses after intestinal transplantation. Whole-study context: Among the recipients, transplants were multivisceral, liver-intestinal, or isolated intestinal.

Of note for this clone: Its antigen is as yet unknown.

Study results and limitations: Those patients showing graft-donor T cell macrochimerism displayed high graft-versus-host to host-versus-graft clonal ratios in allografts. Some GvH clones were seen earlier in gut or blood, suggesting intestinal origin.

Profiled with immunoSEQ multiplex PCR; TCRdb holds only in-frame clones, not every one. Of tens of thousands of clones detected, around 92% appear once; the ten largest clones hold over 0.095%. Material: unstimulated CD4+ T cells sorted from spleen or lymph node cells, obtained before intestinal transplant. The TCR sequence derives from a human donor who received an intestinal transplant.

The chain's CDR3 is CSVVGTGSYEQYF. CDR3 DNA: TGCAGCGTCGTAGGGACAGGGTCCTACGAGCAGTACTTC. This chain uses TRBV29-1 with TRBJ2-7; TRBD1 aligns across 9 bases. J gave up 1 base and V 6 bases, and 4 bases lay outside the gene matches. This CDR3 region has 13 residues. Germline V gene data show CDR1 as SQVTM and CDR2 as ANQGSEA.